The 5 T cell receptor beta chains below were found in one sample sequenced in a study of blood T cell repertoires in COVID-19. Some clones are missing from TCRdb's copy, which holds only in-frame ones; the method was immunoSEQ multiplex PCR. The table has 240,000 or so clones, about 82% seen once; the top ten hold about 12%. The sample comprised peripheral blood. The receptors were sampled from a man at least 80 years old with acute or convalescent COVID-19.

The V gene is TRBV27, the J gene TRBJ2-3; D is possibly TRBD1 (6 bases). Trimming shortened V by 10 bases and J by 3 bases, and 17 bases separated the two germline ends. Germline V gene sequence: CDR1 MNHEY, CDR2 SMNVEV (reference sequence). This CDR3 contains 14 residues. Here the CDR3 DNA reads TGTGCCACTACACAGGGTGTATGGACAGATACGCAGTATTTT. Protein: CATTQGVWTDTQYF.

The chain recombines TRBV18 with TRBJ1-6, with D possibly TRBD1 on 6 matching bases. V gave up 5 bases and J gave up 7 bases, with 12 bases separating them. This CDR3 is 14 amino acids long. The germline CDR1 and CDR2 sequences are KGHSH and LQKENI. As DNA, the CDR3 is TGTGCCAGCTCATCTGGACAGTACAATTCACCCCTCCACTTT. Protein product: CASSSGQYNSPLHF.

The chain employs TRBV19 and TRBJ1-2; weak D call: TRBD1 (6 bases). Trimming removed 3 bases from V and 4 bases from J, with 9 bases in between. Germline lookup yields CDR1 LNHDA and CDR2 SQIVND (reference sequence). The CDR3 is 13 amino acids. DNA for the CDR3: TGTGCCAGTAGTATGAGGGGGAGCTATGGCTACACCTTC. It translates to CASSMRGSYGYTF.

This clone was picked up a small number of times. The chain links TRBV19 to TRBJ1-1; the D is unclear. CDR3 length: 14 residues. Trimming pared 5 bases from V and 1 base from J, leaving 11 bases between. The germline V gene encodes CDR1 LNHDA and CDR2 SQIVND (reference sequence). Written as DNA, the CDR3 is TGTGCCAGTAGTTTACCGGGGTGGAACACTGAAGCTTTCTTT. It specifies CASSLPGWNTEAFF.

The V and J genes are TRBV7-2 and TRBJ2-7; TRBD1 matches at 8 bases. CDR1 SGHTA and CDR2 FQGNSA come from the germline V gene. The CDR3 totals 19 residues. The ends lost 1 base at V and 0 bases at J; junction bases unmatched: 14. The CDR3 is CASSLDFMFRGQASYEQYF. In DNA form, the CDR3 reads TGTGCCAGCAGCTTAGATTTTATGTTTAGGGGACAGGCCTCCTACGAGCAGTACTTC.